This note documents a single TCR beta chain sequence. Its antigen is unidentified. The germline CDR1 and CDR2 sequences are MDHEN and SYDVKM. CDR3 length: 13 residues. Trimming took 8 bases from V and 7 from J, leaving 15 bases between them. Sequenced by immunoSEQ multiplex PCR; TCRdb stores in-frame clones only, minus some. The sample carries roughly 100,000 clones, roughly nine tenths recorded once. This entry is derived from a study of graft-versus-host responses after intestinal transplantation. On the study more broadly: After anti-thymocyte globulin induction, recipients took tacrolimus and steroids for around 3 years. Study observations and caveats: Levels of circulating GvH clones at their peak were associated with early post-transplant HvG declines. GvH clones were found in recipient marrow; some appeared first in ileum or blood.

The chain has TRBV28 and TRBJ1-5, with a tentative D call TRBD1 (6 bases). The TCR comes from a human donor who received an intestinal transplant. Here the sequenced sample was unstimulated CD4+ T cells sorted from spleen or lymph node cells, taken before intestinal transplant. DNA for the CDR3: TGTGCCAGCCGTGACACAGGGAGGCAGCCCCAGCATTTT. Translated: CASRDTGRQPQHF.